Listed here are 31 T cell receptor beta chains from one sample, sequenced in a study of blood T cells in healthy people across ages (dated by TCRdb to the mid-2010s). Library preparation employed 5' RACE. Instrument on record: Illumina HiSeq 2500. The second PCR ran for about 6 to 11 cycles and used a J-beta primer mix along with a sample-barcoded 5' primer. TCRdb trimmed the raw reads at Q25, called clones with MiXCR and kept productive beta chains. Rows merge per CDR3 protein into single entries with the most common DNA and genes. A total of about 1,400,000 distinct CDR3 sequences appear in this sample, roughly 40% of them only once. 7% to 9.5% of the sample goes to the ten largest clones. The sequenced sample consisted of blood. All receptors derive from a woman under 30 in good health.

This clonotype was seen only a few times. The chain carries TRBV5-6 and TRBJ1-6; possibly TRBD1 for D (5 bases). Germline CDR1 SGHDT, CDR2 YYEEEE. This CDR3 region has 13 residues. V was trimmed by 7 bases and J by 10 bases, leaving 15 bases between them. This CDR3 is CASALGGVSPLHF. The CDR3 coding sequence is TGTGCCAGCGCCCTCGGGGGGGTCTCACCCCTCCACTTT.

V usage is TRBV5-1 and J usage is TRBJ1-6; unclear D gene. CDR1 is SGHRS and CDR2 is YFSETQ in the germline V gene. CDR3 length: 14 residues. V lost 6 bases to trimming and J lost 5 bases, with 12 bases between them. The CDR3 sequence: CASTLGYDNSPLHF. CDR3 sequence (DNA): TGCGCCAGCACCTTAGGGTACGATAATTCACCCCTCCACTTT.

V and J are TRBV12-3 or TRBV12-4 and TRBJ2-1; 11 bases align to TRBD2. The length of the CDR3 is 17 residues. J was trimmed by 6 bases and V by 5 bases; bases with no gene match: 12. The CDR3 DNA is TGTGCCAGCAGTGAAGCGACTAGCGGGGCCTCGCCCAATGAGCAGTTCTTC. Its translation: CASSEATSGASPNEQFF.

The gene calls are TRBV7-9 and TRBJ1-1, with D possibly being TRBD1 (6 bases). V lost 3 bases and J lost 0, with 17 bases in between. This CDR3 has 17 residues. The germline V gene has CDR1 SEHNR and CDR2 FQNEAQ (reference sequence). This CDR3 is CASSFPSRGDMNTEAFF. CDR3 DNA: TGTGCCAGCAGCTTTCCTTCGAGAGGGGACATGAACACTGAAGCTTTCTTT.

The chain couples TRBV28 to TRBJ1-6; possible D gene TRBD1, 6 bases. Germline CDR1 and CDR2: MDHEN and SYDVKM. The CDR3 is 16 residues long. Trimming left V 3 bases short and J 9 bases short, with 18 bases between. The CDR3 DNA reads as TGTGCCAGCAGTTTGTTCAGGGGCTACGAGGGTTCACCCCTCCACTTT. Translating it yields CASSLFRGYEGSPLHF.

This chain joins TRBV20-1 and TRBJ2-1, with D unclear. The ends were cut back, 0 bases at V and 2 bases at J, with 14 bases in the middle. The CDR3 is 16 amino acids. Germline V lookup: CDR1 DFQATT, CDR2 SNEGSKA (reference sequence). In nucleotides, the CDR3 is TGCAGTGCTAGAGATCCGGTAGGAATCCCCTACAATGAGCAGTTCTTC. Translating gives CSARDPVGIPYNEQFF.

This clonotype was counted a single time. V usage is TRBV7-9 and J usage is TRBJ2-7, with a possible D match to TRBD2 (7 bases). Germline CDR1 is SEHNR and CDR2 is FQNEAQ (reference sequence). The CDR3 extends over 13 amino acids. V lost 11 bases and J lost 1, with 15 bases in between. The CDR3 DNA reads as TGTGCCTCTCGTGCGGGGGCTTCCTACGAGCAGTACTTC. Translating gives CASRAGASYEQYF.

The rearrangement uses TRBV19 and TRBJ1-1; weak D call: TRBD1 (6 bases). Trimming took 3 bases from V and 2 from J, leaving 13 bases between them. The germline V gene has CDR1 LNHDA and CDR2 SQIVND (reference sequence). This CDR3 region has 15 residues. The CDR3 DNA sequence: TGTGCCAGTAGTATGATTGGGGGCTCCAACACTGAAGCTTTCTTT. It specifies CASSMIGGSNTEAFF.

The chain employs TRBV20-1 and TRBJ2-7, with 7 bases lining up with TRBD1. The DNA matches TRBJ2-5 better at its end, which makes the J call doubtful. The CDR3 has 13 residues. The germline CDR1 and CDR2 sequences are DFQATT and SNEGSKA (reference sequence). Here the CDR3 DNA reads TGCAGTGCTGATACAGGGGATGGAGAGACCCAGTACTTC. Its protein product is CSADTGDGETQYF.

The chain has TRBV20-1 and TRBJ1-1, with a tentative D call TRBD1 (6 bases). V was clipped by 6 bases and J by 1 base, with 12 bases between them. The CDR3 consists of 13 residues. The germline gives CDR1 DFQATT, CDR2 SNEGSKA (reference sequence). The CDR3 here is CSARRQENTEAFF. In DNA, the CDR3 is TGCAGTGCCCGGAGACAGGAGAACACTGAAGCTTTCTTT.

This clonotype has only a few counts. The chain uses TRBV20-1 and TRBJ1-2, with TRBD1 matching 7 bases. The trim removed 5 bases at V and 2 bases at J, leaving 8 bases unmatched. The germline CDR1 and CDR2 sequences are DFQATT and SNEGSKA (reference sequence). The length of the CDR3 is 14 residues. CDR3 in amino acids: CSARPGTENYGYTF. In DNA form, the CDR3 reads TGCAGTGCTCGTCCCGGGACAGAGAACTATGGCTACACCTTC.

Regarding this clonotype: Germline is not matched at one junction end, which may reflect a read error. The chain recombines TRBV2 with TRBJ2-4, with 7 bases fitting TRBD2. The J call could be wrong; TRBJ2-7 is a better fit for the DNA end. This CDR3 is 13 amino acids long. Germline CDR1 and CDR2: SNHLY and FYNNEI. CDR3 region: CTSSREGKYEQYF. CDR3 DNA: TGTACCAGCTCCAGGGAGGGGAAATACGAGCAGTACTTC.

This clonotype showed up just a few times. The CDR3 region has the DNA TGTGCCACCAGTGATTTGGGGATGGGCACAGATACGCAGTATTTT. It yields the protein CATSDLGMGTDTQYF. The chain joins TRBV24-1 to TRBJ2-3, with no clear D. Trimming left V 0 bases short and J 1 base short, with 7 bases between. The CDR3 sequence is 15 residues long. Germline assignment: CDR1 KGHDR and CDR2 SFDVKD.

The chain couples TRBV20-1 to TRBJ1-3; D remains unclear. With 0 bases removed from V and 0 bases from J, the gap between germline ends came to 9 bases. CDR1 and CDR2 (germline): DFQATT, SNEGSKA (reference sequence). The CDR3 is 15 residues long. Written as DNA, the CDR3 is TGCAGTGCTAGAGAGGCGATGAGCTCTGGAAACACCATATATTTT. Amino acids: CSAREAMSSGNTIYF.

This chain connects TRBV7-2 to TRBJ2-6; a weak D match, TRBD1 (5 bases). This CDR3 region has 15 residues. V gave up 5 bases and J gave up 2 bases, with 10 bases separating them. The germline V gene encodes CDR1 SGHTA and CDR2 FQGNSA. This CDR3 is CASSLVTAGANVLTF. The CDR3 coding sequence is TGTGCCAGCAGCCTAGTGACAGCTGGGGCCAACGTCCTGACTTTC.

There are a few counts of this clonotype. The CDR3 nucleotides read TGTGCCAGCGCCCACATCCCAGGGTCTGAGACCCAGTACTTC. Amino acid sequence: CASAHIPGSETQYF. The rearrangement joins TRBV6-1 to TRBJ2-5, with a weak D call TRBD1 (5 bases). Deletions cut 8 bases from V and 5 bases from J, with 18 bases between. Per the germline V gene, CDR1 is MNHNS and CDR2 is SASEGT. This CDR3 region has 14 residues.

DNA for the CDR3: TGTGCCAGCAGCCAAGGACTAGCGGGGGGCAATTCTTTCAATGAGCAGTACTTC. Residues: CASSQGLAGGNSFNEQYF. This chain joins TRBV14 and TRBJ2-5, with 13 positions matching TRBD2. The V and J ends lost 1 base and 11 bases, in that order; junction bases with no gene match: 16. The CDR3 is 18 residues long. The germline gives CDR1 SGHDN, CDR2 FVKESK.

The gene calls are TRBV21-1 and TRBJ1-2. TRBV21-1 is assigned pseudogene status. The CDR3 covers 12 residues. The CDR3 DNA follows: TGTGCCAGCAGCAAAGTGGGCAGCCGCTACACCTTC. Its protein product is CASSKVGSRYTF.

This clonotype appeared a few times. The chain couples TRBV4-2 to TRBJ2-1; 11 bases are shared with TRBD2. The CDR3 has 15 residues. The germline gives CDR1 LGHNA, CDR2 YNFKEQ. V shed 0 bases and J 12 bases; nucleotides not matched to a gene: 7. CDR3 DNA sequence: TGTGCCAGCAGCCAAGAGCCCACTCTAGCGGGGGGGCAGTTCTTC. Protein product: CASSQEPTLAGGQFF.

The table lists this clonotype with a few counts. The J gene is TRBJ2-1, the V gene TRBV20-1; D is possibly TRBD1 or TRBD2 (5 bases each). Germline V gene data show CDR1 as DFQATT and CDR2 as SNEGSKA (reference sequence). V lost 4 bases, J lost 8 bases, and 15 bases lay in between. This CDR3 region has 13 residues. CDR3 sequence reads: CSAIELEGDEQFF. CDR3 nucleotide sequence: TGCAGTGCTATCGAACTAGAAGGGGATGAGCAGTTCTTC.

This clonotype was seen a handful of times. The chain uses TRBV3-1 and TRBJ2-1; weak D call: TRBD2 (5 bases). The length of the CDR3 is 15 residues. Trimming stripped 3 bases from V and 4 bases from J, with 13 bases between. Germline assignment: CDR1 LGHDT and CDR2 YNNKEL (reference sequence). Written as DNA, the CDR3 is TGTGCCAGCAGCCACGGGCTAGCTTCGTACAATGAGCAGTTCTTC. This codes for CASSHGLASYNEQFF.

This clonotype occurred a few times. CDR3 protein: CASSQVGTGDNEQFF. The CDR3 DNA follows: TGCGCCAGCAGCCAAGTGGGGACAGGGGACAATGAGCAGTTCTTC. V is TRBV4-1 and J is TRBJ2-1; 10 bases align to TRBD1. CDR1 is MGHRA, CDR2 YSYEKL, per germline. There are 15 residues in the CDR3. The ends lost 1 base at V and 5 bases at J; junction bases unmatched: 2.

In its sample, this clonotype was seen many times. V usage is TRBV20-1 and J usage is TRBJ2-1, with D hard to call. This CDR3 comprises 11 residues. Looked up from germline, CDR1 is DFQATT and CDR2 is SNEGSKA (reference sequence). Trimming shortened V by 2 bases and J by 8 bases, and 7 bases separated the two germline ends. The CDR3 loop is CSARPVDEQFF. The CDR3 DNA reads TGCAGTGCTAGACCCGTGGATGAGCAGTTCTTC.

As DNA, the CDR3 is TGTGCCAGCAGCAAAAACCTAAGGCAGTATTTT. Its translation is CASSKNLRQYF. V and J are TRBV21-1 and TRBJ2-3. TRBV21-1 is annotated as a pseudogene. This CDR3 is built from 11 residues.

To note about this clonotype: Germline and junction disagree at one end, which may indicate a read error. The V call is TRBV20-1, the J call TRBJ2-1; D may be TRBD2 (5 bases). CDR3 length: 12 amino acids. CDR1 and CDR2 from the germline V gene are DFQATT and SNEGSKA (reference sequence). The CDR3 DNA reads as TGCAGTGCTAGCAACACGGGGAATGTGCAGTTCTTC. Translation gives CSASNTGNVQFF.

This clonotype was recorded a few times. Written as DNA, the CDR3 is TGCGCCAGCAGCCAAGATCACAGGGGCCCCCGAAATGAAAAACTGTTTTTT. Its protein is CASSQDHRGPRNEKLFF. This chain uses TRBV4-1 with TRBJ1-4; 7 positions agree with TRBD1. V lost 0 bases to trimming and J lost 5 bases; unmatched junction nucleotides: 9. From germline, CDR1 is MGHRA and CDR2 YSYEKL. The length of the CDR3 is 17 residues.

The table lists this clonotype with a few counts. The CDR3 DNA reads as TGTGCCAGCAATCGTGCAGGGGGTGTCGAAAAACTGTTTTTT. Translating it yields CASNRAGGVEKLFF. This sequence joins TRBV28 and TRBJ1-4; the match to TRBD1 covers 7 bases. Trimming at V came to 7 bases and at J to 8 bases, leaving 10 bases not matched to a gene. This CDR3 comprises 14 residues. Germline V lookup: CDR1 MDHEN, CDR2 SYDVKM.

The CDR3: CASSLSLTSGGSQETQYF. Here the CDR3 DNA reads TGCGCCAGCAGTTTGTCCCTGACTAGCGGGGGGTCCCAAGAGACCCAGTACTTC. The chain joins TRBV5-1 to TRBJ2-5; the match to TRBD2 covers 13 bases. The trim removed 5 bases at V and 1 base at J, leaving 11 bases unmatched. The V gene's germline CDR1 is SGHRS and CDR2 YFSETQ. The CDR3 is made up of 18 amino acids.

V usage is TRBV5-5 and J usage is TRBJ2-1, with 10 positions matching TRBD2. The germline V gene encodes CDR1 SGHKS and CDR2 YYEKEE (reference sequence). The CDR3 runs 16 residues. Losses at the gene ends were 0 bases for V and 10 bases for J; bases not matched to a gene: 10. The CDR3 DNA reads TGTGCCAGCAGCTTGGGAGTCCTAGCGGGAGTGGGGGAGCAGTTCTTC. As protein: CASSLGVLAGVGEQFF.

This clonotype was picked up a small number of times. The J gene is TRBJ2-1, the V gene TRBV12-3 or TRBV12-4; no clear D gene. Trimming took off 5 bases at V and 10 bases at J, with 9 bases between the two ends. The CDR3 loop spans 11 amino acids. The CDR3: CASSMPGEQFF. The CDR3 DNA sequence: TGTGCCAGCAGTATGCCCGGCGAGCAGTTCTTC.

This chain links TRBV6-5 with TRBJ2-1; the match to TRBD2 covers 9 bases. Unmatched junction bases numbered 14, after V lost 4 bases and J lost 10 bases. The CDR3 extends over 16 amino acids. CDR1 MNHEY and CDR2 SVGAGI come from the germline V gene. This chain's CDR3 is CASSSTSGGRGYEQFF. The CDR3 bases are TGTGCCAGCAGTTCGACCAGCGGCGGGAGGGGCTACGAGCAGTTCTTC.